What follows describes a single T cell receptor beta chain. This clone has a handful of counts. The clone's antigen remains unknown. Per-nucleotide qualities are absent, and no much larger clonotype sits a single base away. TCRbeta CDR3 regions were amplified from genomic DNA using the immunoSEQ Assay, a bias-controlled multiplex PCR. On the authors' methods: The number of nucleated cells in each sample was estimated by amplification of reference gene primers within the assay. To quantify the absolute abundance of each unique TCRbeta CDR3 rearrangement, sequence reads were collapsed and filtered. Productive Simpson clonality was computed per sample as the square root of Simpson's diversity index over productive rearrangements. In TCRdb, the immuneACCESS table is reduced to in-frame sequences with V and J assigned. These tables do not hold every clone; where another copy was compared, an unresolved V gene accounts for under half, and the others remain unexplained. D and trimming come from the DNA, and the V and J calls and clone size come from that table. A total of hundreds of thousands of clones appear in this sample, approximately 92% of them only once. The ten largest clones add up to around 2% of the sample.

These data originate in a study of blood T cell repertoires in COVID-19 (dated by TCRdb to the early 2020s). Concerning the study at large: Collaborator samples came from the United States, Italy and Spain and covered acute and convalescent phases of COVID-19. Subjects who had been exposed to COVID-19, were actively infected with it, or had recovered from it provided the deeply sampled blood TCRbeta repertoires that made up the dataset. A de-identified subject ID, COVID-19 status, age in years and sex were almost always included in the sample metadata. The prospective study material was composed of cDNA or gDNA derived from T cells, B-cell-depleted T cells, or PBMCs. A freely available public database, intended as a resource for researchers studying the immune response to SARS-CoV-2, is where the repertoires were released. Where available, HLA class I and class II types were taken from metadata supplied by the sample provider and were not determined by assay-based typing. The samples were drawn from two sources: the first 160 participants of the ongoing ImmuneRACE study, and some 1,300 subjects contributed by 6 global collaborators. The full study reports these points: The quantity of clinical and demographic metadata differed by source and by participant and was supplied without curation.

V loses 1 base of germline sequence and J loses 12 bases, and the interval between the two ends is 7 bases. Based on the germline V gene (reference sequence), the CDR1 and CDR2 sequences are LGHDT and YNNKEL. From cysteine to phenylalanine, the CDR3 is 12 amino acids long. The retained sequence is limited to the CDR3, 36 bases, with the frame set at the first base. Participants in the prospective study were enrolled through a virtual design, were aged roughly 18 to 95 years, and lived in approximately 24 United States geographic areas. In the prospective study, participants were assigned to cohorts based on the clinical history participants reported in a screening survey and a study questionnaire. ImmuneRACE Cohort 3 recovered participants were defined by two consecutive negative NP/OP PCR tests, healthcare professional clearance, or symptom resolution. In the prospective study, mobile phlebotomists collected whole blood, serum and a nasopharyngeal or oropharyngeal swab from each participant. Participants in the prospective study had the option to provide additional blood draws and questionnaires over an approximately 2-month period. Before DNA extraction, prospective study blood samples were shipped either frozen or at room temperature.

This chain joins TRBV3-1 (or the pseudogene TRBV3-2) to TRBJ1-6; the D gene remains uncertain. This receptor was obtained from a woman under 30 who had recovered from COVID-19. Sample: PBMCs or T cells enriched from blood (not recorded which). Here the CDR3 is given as CASSQVSGPLHF. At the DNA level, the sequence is TGTGCCAGCAGCCAAGTAAGCGGACCCCTCCACTTT.